This TCR beta chain came from a study of blood T cell repertoires in COVID-19. Study details: Sites across the United States, Italy and Spain contributed samples from acute and convalescent COVID-19. T cells, B-cell-depleted T cells, or PBMCs provided the cDNA or gDNA that served as material.

Authors' analysis steps: Researchers report that nucleated cell counts were estimated from reference gene primer amplification. Sequencing was performed with immunoSEQ multiplex PCR; in TCRdb, only in-frame clones are kept and a portion is missing. From that table come the V and J calls and clone size; the DNA was used to work out D and trimming. The repertoire holds some 190,000 clones, with 75% to 90% as singletons. The CDR3 consists of 16 residues. Germline lookup yields CDR1 KGHSY and CDR2 FQNENV. V lost 2 bases to trimming and J lost 2 bases, with 13 bases between them. The V call is TRBV16, the J call TRBJ1-5, with a possible D match to TRBD1 (5 bases). The receptor was isolated from a man between 60 and 75 years old with acute or convalescent COVID-19. The sample taken for sequencing was peripheral blood. CDR3 bases: TGTGCCAGCAGCCAAGCCCACGGGGGGGGCAATCAGCCCCAGCATTTT. It encodes CASSQAHGGGNQPQHF.